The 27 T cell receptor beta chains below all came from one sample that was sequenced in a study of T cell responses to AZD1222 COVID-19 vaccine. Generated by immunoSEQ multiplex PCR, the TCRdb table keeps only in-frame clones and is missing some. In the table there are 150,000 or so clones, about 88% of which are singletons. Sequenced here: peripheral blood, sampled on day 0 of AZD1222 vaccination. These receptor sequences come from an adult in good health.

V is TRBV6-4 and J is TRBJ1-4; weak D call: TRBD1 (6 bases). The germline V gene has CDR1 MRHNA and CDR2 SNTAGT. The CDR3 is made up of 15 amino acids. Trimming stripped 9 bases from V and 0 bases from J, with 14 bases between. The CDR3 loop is CARGGQIATNEKLFF. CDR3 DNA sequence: TGTGCCAGAGGGGGACAAATCGCAACTAATGAAAAACTGTTTTTT.

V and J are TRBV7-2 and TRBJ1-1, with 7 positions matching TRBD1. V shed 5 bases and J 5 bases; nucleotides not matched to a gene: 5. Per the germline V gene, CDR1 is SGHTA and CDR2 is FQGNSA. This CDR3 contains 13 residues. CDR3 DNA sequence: TGTGCCAGCAGCCTTACAGGGGCTACTGAAGCTTTCTTT. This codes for CASSLTGATEAFF.

CDR3 loop: CASSPYGVQPQHF. CDR3 in DNA: TGTGCCAGTAGTCCCTATGGGGTTCAGCCCCAGCATTTT. The V and J genes are TRBV19 and TRBJ1-5; no definite D call. CDR1 is LNHDA and CDR2 is SQIVND in the germline V gene (reference sequence). Deletions cut 5 bases from V and 6 bases from J, with 11 bases between. There are 13 residues in the CDR3.

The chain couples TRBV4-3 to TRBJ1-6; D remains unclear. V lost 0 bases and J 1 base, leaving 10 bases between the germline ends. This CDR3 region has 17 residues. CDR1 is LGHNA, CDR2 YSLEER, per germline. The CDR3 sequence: CASSQDVGRSYNSPLHF. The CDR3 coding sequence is TGCGCCAGCAGCCAAGATGTGGGTAGATCCTATAATTCACCCCTCCACTTT.

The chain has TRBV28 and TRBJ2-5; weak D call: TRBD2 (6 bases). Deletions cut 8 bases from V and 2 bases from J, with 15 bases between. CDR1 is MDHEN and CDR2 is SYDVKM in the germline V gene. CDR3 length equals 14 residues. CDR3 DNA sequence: TGTGCCAGCGGCACTCCGGGAGCGCAAGAGACCCAGTACTTC. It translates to CASGTPGAQETQYF.

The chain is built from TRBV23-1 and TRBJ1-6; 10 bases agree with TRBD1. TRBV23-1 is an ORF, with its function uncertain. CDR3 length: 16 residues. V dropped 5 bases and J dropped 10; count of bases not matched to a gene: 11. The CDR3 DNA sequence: TGCGCCAGCAGTGCCGGCGGGGACAGGGGTCAATCACCCCTCCACTTT. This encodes CASSAGGDRGQSPLHF.

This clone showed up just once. In nucleotides, the CDR3 is TGTGCCAGCAGGCGACAGGGGGGATATGGCTACACCTTC. Protein sequence: CASRRQGGYGYTF. The rearrangement joins TRBV12-3 or TRBV12-4 to TRBJ1-2, with TRBD1 matching 9 bases. V trimming: 6 bases; J trimming: 5 bases; junction bases outside the gene matches: 4. The CDR3 sequence is 13 residues long.

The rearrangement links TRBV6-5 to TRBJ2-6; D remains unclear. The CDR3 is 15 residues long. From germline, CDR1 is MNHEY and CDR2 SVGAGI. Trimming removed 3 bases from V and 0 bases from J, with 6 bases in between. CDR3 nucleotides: TGTGCCAGCAGTTATCGGGCCTCTGGGGCCAACGTCCTGACTTTC. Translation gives CASSYRASGANVLTF.

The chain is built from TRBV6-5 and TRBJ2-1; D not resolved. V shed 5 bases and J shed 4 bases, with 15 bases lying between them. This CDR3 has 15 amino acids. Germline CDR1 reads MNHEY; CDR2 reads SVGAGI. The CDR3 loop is CASSPRVPSYNEQFF. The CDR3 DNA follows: TGTGCCAGCAGTCCCAGAGTGCCCTCTTACAATGAGCAGTTCTTC.

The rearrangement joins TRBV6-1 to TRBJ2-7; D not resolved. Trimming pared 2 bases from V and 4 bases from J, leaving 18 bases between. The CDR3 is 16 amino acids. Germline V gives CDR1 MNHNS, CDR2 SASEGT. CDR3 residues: CASSEWAGLRVYEQYF. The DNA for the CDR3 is TGTGCCAGCAGTGAATGGGCAGGCCTAAGAGTTTACGAGCAGTACTTC.

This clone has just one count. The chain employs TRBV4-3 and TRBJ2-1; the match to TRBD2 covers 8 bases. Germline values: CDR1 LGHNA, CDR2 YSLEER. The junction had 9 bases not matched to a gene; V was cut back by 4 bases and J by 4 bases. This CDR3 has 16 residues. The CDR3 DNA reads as TGCGCCAGCAGCCGAGGGCGGGTAGCGGGGTACAATGAGCAGTTCTTC. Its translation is CASSRGRVAGYNEQFF.

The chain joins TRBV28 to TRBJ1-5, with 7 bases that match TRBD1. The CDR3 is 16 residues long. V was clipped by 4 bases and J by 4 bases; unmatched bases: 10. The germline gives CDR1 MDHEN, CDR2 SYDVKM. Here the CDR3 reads CASSSIPQTGNQPQHF. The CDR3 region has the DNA TGTGCCAGCAGTTCCATACCTCAGACAGGGAATCAGCCCCAGCATTTT.

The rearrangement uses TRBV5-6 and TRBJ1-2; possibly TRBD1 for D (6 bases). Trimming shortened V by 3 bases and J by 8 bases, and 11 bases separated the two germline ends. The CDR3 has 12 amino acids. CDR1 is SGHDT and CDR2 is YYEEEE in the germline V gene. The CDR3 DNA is TGTGCCAGCAGCTGGTTGGGGGGCGGCTACACCTTC. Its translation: CASSWLGGGYTF.

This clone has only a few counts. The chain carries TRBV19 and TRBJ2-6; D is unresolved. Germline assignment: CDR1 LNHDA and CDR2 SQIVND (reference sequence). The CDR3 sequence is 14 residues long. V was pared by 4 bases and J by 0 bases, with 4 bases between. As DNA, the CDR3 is TGTGCCAGTAGTAGGGGCTCTGGGGCCAACGTCCTGACTTTC. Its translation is CASSRGSGANVLTF.

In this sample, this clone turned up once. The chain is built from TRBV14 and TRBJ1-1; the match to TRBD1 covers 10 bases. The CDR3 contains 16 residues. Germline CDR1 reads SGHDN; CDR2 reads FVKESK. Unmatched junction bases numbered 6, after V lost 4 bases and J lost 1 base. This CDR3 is CASSPVWDRGNTEAFF. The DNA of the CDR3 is TGTGCCAGCAGCCCAGTGTGGGACAGGGGGAACACTGAAGCTTTCTTT.

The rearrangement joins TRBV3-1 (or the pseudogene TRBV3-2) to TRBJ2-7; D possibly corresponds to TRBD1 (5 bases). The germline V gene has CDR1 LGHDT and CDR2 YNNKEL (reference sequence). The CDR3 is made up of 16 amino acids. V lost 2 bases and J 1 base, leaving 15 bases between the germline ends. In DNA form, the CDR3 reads TGTGCCAGCAGCCAACCCGCAGGGTTGGGATCCTACGAGCAGTACTTC. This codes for CASSQPAGLGSYEQYF.

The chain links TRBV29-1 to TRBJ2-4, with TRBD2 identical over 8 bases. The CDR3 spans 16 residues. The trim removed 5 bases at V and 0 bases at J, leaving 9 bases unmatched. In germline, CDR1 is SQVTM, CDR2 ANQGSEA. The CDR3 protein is CSVHTLAGLAKNIQYF. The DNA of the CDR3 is TGCAGCGTTCATACCCTAGCGGGCTTAGCCAAAAACATTCAGTACTTC. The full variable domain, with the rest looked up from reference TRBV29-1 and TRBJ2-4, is SAVISQKPSRDICQRGTSLTIQCQVDSQVTMMFWYRQQPGQSLTLIATANQGSEATYESGFVIDKFPISRPNLTFSTLTVSNMSPEDSSIYLCSVHTLAGLAKNIQYFGAGTRLSVL.

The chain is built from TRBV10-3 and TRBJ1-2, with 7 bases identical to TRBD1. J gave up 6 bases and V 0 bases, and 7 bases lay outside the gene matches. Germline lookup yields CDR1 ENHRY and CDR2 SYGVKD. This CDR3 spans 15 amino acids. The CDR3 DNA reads TGTGCCATCAGTGAGTCGAATACAGGGGTCCATGGCTACACCTTC. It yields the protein CAISESNTGVHGYTF.

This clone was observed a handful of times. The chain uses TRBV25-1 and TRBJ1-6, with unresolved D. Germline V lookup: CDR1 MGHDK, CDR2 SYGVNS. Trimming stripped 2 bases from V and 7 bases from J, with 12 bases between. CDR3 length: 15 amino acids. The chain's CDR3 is CASSESTYINSPLHF. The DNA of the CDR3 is TGTGCCAGCAGTGAAAGTACCTACATCAATTCACCCCTCCACTTT.

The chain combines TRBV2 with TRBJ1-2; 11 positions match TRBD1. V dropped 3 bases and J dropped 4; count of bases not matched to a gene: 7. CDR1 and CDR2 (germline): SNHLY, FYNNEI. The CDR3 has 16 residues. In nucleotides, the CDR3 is TGTGCCAGCAGTGAGAAAGGACAGGGGGCTCGCTATGGCTACACCTTC. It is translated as CASSEKGQGARYGYTF.

In nucleotides, the CDR3 is TGCGCCAGCAGCTTGGGGCGGGACTCCGGAGGAGGGACTGAAGCTTTCTTT. It translates to CASSLGRDSGGGTEAFF. The chain is built from TRBV5-1 and TRBJ1-1, with a tentative D call TRBD1 (5 bases). V dropped 0 bases and J dropped 5 bases, with 20 bases sitting between them. Germline CDR1 is SGHRS and CDR2 is YFSETQ. The CDR3 runs 17 residues. The entire variable domain, with the rest obtained from reference TRBV5-1 and TRBJ1-1, is as follows: KAGVTQTPRYLIKTRGQQVTLSCSPISGHRSVSWYQQTPGQGLQFLFEYFSETQRNKGNFPGRFSGRQFSNSRSEMNVSTLELGDSALYLCASSLGRDSGGGTEAFFGQGTRLTVV.

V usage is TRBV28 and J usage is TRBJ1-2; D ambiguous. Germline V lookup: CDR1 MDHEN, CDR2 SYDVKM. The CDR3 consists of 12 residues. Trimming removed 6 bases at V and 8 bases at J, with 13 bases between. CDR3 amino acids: CASSGGYEGYTF. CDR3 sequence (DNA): TGTGCCAGCAGCGGCGGGTACGAAGGCTACACCTTC.

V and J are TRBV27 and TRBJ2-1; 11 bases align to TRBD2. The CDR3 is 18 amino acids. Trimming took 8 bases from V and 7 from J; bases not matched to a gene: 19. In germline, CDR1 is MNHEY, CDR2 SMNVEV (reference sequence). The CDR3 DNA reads TGTGCCAGCTATGCCATTGGGGCTAGCGGGAGGTTCAGAAATGAGCAGTTCTTC. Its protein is CASYAIGASGRFRNEQFF.

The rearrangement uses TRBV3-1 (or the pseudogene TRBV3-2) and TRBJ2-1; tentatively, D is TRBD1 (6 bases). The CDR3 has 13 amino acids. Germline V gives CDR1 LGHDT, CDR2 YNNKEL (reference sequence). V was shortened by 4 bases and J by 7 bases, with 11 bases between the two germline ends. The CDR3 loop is CASSPTGSNEQFF. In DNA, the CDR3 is TGTGCCAGCAGCCCGACAGGTTCTAATGAGCAGTTCTTC.

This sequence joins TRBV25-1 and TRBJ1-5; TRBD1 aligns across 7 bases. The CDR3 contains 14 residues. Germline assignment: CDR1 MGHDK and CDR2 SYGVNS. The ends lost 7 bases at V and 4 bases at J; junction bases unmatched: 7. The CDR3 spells CASTGPGGNQPQHF. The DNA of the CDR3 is TGTGCCAGCACGGGGCCAGGGGGTAATCAGCCCCAGCATTTT.

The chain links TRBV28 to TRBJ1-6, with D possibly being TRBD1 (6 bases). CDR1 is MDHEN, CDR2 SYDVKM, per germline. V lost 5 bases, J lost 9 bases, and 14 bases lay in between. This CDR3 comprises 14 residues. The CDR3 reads CASSPTGRGSPLHF. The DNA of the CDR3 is TGTGCCAGCAGTCCCACGGGCAGGGGTTCACCCCTCCACTTT.

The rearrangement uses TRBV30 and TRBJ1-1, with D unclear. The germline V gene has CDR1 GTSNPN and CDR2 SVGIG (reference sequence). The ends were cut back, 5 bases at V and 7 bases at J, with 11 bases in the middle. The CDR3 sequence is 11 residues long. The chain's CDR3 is CAWAAGYEAFF. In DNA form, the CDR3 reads TGTGCCTGGGCTGCGGGTTATGAAGCTTTCTTT.